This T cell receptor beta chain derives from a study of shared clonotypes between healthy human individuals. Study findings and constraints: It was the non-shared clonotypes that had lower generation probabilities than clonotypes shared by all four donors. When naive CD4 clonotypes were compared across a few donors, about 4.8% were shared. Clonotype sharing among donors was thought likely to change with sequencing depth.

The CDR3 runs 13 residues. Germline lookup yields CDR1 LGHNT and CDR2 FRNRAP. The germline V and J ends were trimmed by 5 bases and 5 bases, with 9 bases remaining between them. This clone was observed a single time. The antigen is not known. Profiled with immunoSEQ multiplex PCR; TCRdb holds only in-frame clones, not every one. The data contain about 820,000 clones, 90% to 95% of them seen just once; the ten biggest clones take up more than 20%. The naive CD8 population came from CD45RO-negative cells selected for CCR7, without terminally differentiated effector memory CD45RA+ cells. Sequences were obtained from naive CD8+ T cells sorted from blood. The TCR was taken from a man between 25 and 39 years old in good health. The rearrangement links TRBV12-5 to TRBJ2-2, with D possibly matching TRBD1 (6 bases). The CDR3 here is CASGLTGTGELFF. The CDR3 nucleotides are TGTGCTAGTGGTCTCACAGGGACCGGGGAGCTGTTTTTT.